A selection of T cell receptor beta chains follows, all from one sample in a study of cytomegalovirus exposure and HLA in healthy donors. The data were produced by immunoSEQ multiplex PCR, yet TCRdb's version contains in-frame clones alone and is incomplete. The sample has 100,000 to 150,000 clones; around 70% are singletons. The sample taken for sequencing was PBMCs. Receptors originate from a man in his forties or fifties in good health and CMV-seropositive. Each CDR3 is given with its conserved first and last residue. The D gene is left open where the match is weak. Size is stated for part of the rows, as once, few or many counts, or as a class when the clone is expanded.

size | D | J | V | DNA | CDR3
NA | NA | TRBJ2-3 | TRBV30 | TGTGCCTGGAGTGTAGGAGGGGCAGATACGCAGTATTTT | CAWSVGGADTQYF
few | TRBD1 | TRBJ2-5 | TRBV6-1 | TGTGCCAGCAGTGGACAGGGGGCGCTGAGAGAGACCCAGTACTTC | CASSGQGALRETQYF
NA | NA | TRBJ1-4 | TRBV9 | TGTGCCAGCAGCGTAGAATCCGGGGGTTTAAATGAAAAACTGTTTTTT | CASSVESGGLNEKLFF
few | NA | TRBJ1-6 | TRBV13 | TGTGCCAATCATCTGTGGGGACAAAATAATTCACCCCTCCACTTT | CANHLWGQNNSPLHF
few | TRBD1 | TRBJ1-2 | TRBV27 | TGTGCCAGCAGTTCCGGGACAGGAGGAGGCTACACCTTC | CASSSGTGGGYTF
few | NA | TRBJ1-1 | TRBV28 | TGTGCCAGCAGTTTTCTAGACCGCACTGAAGCTTTCTTT | CASSFLDRTEAFF
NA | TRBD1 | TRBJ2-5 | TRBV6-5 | TGTGCCAGCAGGCCAAGGACAGGGGGCTTGGAGACCCAGTACTTC | CASRPRTGGLETQYF
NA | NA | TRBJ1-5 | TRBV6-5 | TGTGCCAGCAGTACCCGCGACAGTCCCCAGCATTTT | CASSTRDSPQHF
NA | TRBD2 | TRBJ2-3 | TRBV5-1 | TGCGCCAGCAGACCGGGGGGGGGCCCAGATACGCAGTATTTT | CASRPGGGPDTQYF
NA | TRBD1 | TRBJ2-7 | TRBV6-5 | TGTGCCAGCAGACCGACAGGGATCGGCGAGCAGTACTTC | CASRPTGIGEQYF
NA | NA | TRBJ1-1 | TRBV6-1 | TGTGCCAGCAGTTCCCCCCTTAGGGGCACTGAAGCTTTCTTT | CASSSPLRGTEAFF
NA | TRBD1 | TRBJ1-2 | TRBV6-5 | TGTGCCAGCAGTTACAAACAGGGGATCTATGGCTACACCTTC | CASSYKQGIYGYTF
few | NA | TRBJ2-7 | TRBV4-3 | TGCGCCAGCAGCCAAGATGGGACTTTGAACCTGGAGCAGTACTTC | CASSQDGTLNLEQYF
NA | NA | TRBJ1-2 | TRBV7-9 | TGTGCCAGCAGCTTTGTTGGGACTTATGGCTACACCTTC | CASSFVGTYGYTF
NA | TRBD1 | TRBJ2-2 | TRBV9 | TGTGCCAGCAACATCGGGACAGGGCTGGCCGGGGAGCTGTTTTTT | CASNIGTGLAGELFF
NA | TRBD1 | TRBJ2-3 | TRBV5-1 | TGCGCCAGCAGCCTAGGGACAGGGAGGGAGCTTAGCACAGATACGCAGTATTTT | CASSLGTGRELSTDTQYF
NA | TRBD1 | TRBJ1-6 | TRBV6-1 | TGTGCCAGCAGTACCGGACAGGGCGATAATTCACCCCTCCACTTT | CASSTGQGDNSPLHF
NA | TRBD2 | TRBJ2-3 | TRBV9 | TGTGCCAGCAGCGTAGACGAGCGGGGGGCAGATACGCAGTATTTT | CASSVDERGADTQYF
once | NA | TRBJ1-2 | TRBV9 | TGTGCCAGCAGCGAGATCCAGGGATATGGCTACACCTTC | CASSEIQGYGYTF
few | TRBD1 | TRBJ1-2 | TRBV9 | TGTGCCAGCAGCATCCAGGGGGAACATGGCTACACCTTC | CASSIQGEHGYTF
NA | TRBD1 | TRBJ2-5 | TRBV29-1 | TGCAGCGCCGCACCGACAGGGATCCAAGAGACCCAGTACTTC | CSAAPTGIQETQYF
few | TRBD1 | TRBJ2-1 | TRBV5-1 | TGCGCCAGCCACAGGGGGCTCTCCTACAATGAGCAGTTCTTC | CASHRGLSYNEQFF
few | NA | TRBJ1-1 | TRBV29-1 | TGCAGCGCGGAAGGTCTAGGGGGCACTGAAGCTTTCTTT | CSAEGLGGTEAFF
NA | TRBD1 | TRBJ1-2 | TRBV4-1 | TGCGCCAGCAGCCAGGCGACAGGGCCGAGCGTCTATGGCTACACCTTC | CASSQATGPSVYGYTF
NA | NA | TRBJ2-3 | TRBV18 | TGTGCCAGCTCACCACTGGGGGCTGCCTCAGATACGCAGTATTTT | CASSPLGAASDTQYF
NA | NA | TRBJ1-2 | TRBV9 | TGTGCCAGCAGCGTAGTACCTGGGGAGGGCTACACCTTC | CASSVVPGEGYTF
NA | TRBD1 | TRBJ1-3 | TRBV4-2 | TGTGCCAGCAGCCAGGCTGGACAGGGGGACAACACCATATATTTT | CASSQAGQGDNTIYF
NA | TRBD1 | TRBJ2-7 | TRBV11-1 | TGTGCCAGCAGCCGGGACAGAGACTCCTACGAGCAGTACTTC | CASSRDRDSYEQYF
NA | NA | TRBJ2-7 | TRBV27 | TGTGCCAGCAGTTACTCTAGCGCCTACGAGCAGTACTTC | CASSYSSAYEQYF
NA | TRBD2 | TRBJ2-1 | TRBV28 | TGTGCCAGCACTACTAGCGGAGGGCAGTTCTTC | CASTTSGGQFF
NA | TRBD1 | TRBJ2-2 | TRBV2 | TGTGCCAGCAGTGGGGGAGCGACAGGGGGGACCGGGGAGCTGTTTTTT | CASSGGATGGTGELFF
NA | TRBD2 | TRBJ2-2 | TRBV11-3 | TGTGCCAGCAGCCAATCTAGCGGGGGGACCGGGGAGCTGTTTTTT | CASSQSSGGTGELFF
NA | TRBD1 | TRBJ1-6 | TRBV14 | TGTGCCAGCAGCCAAGAGGGGGACAGCCGATCACCCCTCCACTTT | CASSQEGDSRSPLHF
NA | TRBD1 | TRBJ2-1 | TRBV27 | TGTGCCAGCAGTATAGACAGGGGGCCCTACAATGAGCAGTTCTTC | CASSIDRGPYNEQFF
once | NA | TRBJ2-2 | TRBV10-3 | TGTGCCATCAGTGAGTCGGGCTACACCGGGGAGCTGTTTTTT | CAISESGYTGELFF
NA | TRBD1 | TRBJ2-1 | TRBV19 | TGTGCCAGTAGTAGGGACAGGGGCCGGTATGAGCAGTTCTTC | CASSRDRGRYEQFF
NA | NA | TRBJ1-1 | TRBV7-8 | TGTGCCAGCAGCCCCAGGGAAACTGAAGCTTTCTTT | CASSPRETEAFF
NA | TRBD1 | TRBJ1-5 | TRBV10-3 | TGTGCCATCACTTCAGGGGGCGGTCAGCCCCAGCATTTT | CAITSGGGQPQHF
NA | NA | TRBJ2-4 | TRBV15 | TGTGCCACCAGCAAGTACAGGGAAGCCAAAAACATTCAGTACTTC | CATSKYREAKNIQYF
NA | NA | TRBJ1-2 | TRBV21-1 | TGTGCCAGCAGCGGTCGGGACAGGGTCTTGGCAAATGGCTACACCTTC | CASSGRDRVLANGYTF
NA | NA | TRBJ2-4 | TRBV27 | TGTGCCAGCAAGGAGAACATTCAGTACTTC | CASKENIQYF
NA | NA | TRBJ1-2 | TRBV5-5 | TGTGCCAGCAGCGTGGACACCTGGACTTATGGCTACACCTTC | CASSVDTWTYGYTF
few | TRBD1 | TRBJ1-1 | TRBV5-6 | TGTGCCAGCAGCTTGGTCGGGCAGGGGGTTTTCTTT | CASSLVGQGVFF
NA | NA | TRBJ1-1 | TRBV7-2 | TGTGCCAGCAGCTTGGCGGGACGAATGAACACTGAAGCTTTCTTT | CASSLAGRMNTEAFF
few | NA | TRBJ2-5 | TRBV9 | TGTGCCAGCAGCGTAGGAGGACAGCAAGAGACCCAGTACTTC | CASSVGGQQETQYF
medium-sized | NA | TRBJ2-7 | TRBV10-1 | TGCGCCAGCAGTCAGGGTTACTCCTACGAGCAGTACTTC | CASSQGYSYEQYF
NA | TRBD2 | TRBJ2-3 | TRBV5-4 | TGTGCCAGCAGCACGGGCCGCGGGAGGGCTATTGGAGATACGCAGTATTTT | CASSTGRGRAIGDTQYF
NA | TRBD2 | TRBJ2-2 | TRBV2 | TGTGCCAGCAGTGAAGCGGCTAGCGGTGGCACCGGGGAGCTGTTTTTT | CASSEAASGGTGELFF